This T cell receptor (beta chain) comes out of a study of a mutant IDH1 vaccine in newly diagnosed glioma. Across the study: Treated patients, about 60% male and around 38% female, averaged about 40 years of age.

This CDR3 is 14 amino acids long. Germline V gene sequence: CDR1 ENHRY, CDR2 SYGVKD. Between the trimmed V and J ends, which lost 6 bases and 2 bases, there was a span of 13 bases. A remark on this clone: Its cognate antigen is unknown.

This sample's time point: week 47, end of study. Vaccination comprised doses that each held 300 ug of mutant IDH1 20-mer peptide, plus topical imiquimod. New WHO grade 3 or 4 astrocytomas that were IDH1-mutant and ATRX-lost occurred in the donors. The repertoire was sequenced with immunoSEQ multiplex PCR; TCRdb's copy has only in-frame clones and lacks some. The sample records 30,000 to 35,000 clones, approximately 89% being singletons. The chain uses TRBV10-3 and TRBJ2-5; tentative D call: TRBD1 (6 bases). The receptor was derived from a man in his forties with glioma. The source material was PBMCs, sampled from a glioma patient whose treatment included an IDH1 peptide vaccine. The CDR3 DNA is TGTGCCATCAGCAGGGGCCCAATTCAAGAGACCCAGTACTTC. Translated, it gives CAISRGPIQETQYF.